What follows is one T cell receptor (beta chain) and its context. This record belongs to a study of blood T cell repertoires in COVID-19. This CDR3 comprises 15 residues. Germline V gene sequence: CDR1 MDHEN, CDR2 SYDVKM. The ends were cut back, 1 base at V and 9 bases at J, with 16 bases in the middle. Which cohort a participant joined came from the clinical history participants gave. Measured with immunoSEQ multiplex PCR; TCRdb has only the in-frame clones, and not every one. The sample holds some 400,000 clones, under 90% seen once. Sample: PBMCs or T cells enriched from blood (not recorded which). This receptor was taken from a young woman who had recovered from COVID-19. J is TRBJ2-1 and V is TRBV28; D is unclear. The CDR3 loop is CASSLLAVLRGEQFF. In nucleotides, the CDR3 is TGTGCCAGCAGTTTATTGGCAGTTTTGAGAGGTGAGCAGTTCTTC.